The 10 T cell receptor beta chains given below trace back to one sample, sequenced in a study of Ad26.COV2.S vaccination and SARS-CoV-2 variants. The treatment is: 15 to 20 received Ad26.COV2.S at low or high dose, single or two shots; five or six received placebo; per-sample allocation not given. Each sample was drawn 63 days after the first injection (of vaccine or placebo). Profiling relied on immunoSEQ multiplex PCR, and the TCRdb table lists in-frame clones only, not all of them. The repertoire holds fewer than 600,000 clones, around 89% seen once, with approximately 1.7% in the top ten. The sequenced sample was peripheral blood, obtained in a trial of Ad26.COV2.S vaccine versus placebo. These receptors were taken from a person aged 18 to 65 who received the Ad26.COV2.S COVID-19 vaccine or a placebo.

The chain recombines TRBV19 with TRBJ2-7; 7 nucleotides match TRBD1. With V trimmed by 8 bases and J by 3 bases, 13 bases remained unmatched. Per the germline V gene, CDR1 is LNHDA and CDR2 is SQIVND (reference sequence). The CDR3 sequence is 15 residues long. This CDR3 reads CASQRTTGDNYEQYF. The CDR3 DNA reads TGTGCCAGTCAAAGGACCACAGGGGACAACTACGAGCAGTACTTC. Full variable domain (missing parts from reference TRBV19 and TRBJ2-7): DGGITQSPKYLFRKEGQNVTLSCEQNLNHDAMYWYRQDPGQGLRLIYYSQIVNDFQKGDIAEGYSVSREKKESFPLTVTSAQKNPTAFYLCASQRTTGDNYEQYFGPGTRLTVT.

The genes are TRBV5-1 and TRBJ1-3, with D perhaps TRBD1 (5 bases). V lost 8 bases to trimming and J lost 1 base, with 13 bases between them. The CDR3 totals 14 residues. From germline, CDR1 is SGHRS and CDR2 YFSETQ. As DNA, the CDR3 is TGCGCCAGTAACCCCGGGGGATCTGGAAACACCATATATTTT. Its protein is CASNPGGSGNTIYF.

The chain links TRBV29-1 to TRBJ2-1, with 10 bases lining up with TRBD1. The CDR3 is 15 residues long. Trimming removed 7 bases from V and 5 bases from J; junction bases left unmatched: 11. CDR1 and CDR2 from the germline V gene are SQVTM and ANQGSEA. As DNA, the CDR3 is TGCAGCGACAGAATTCGACAGGGGGCGAACAATGAGCAGTTCTTC. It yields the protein CSDRIRQGANNEQFF.

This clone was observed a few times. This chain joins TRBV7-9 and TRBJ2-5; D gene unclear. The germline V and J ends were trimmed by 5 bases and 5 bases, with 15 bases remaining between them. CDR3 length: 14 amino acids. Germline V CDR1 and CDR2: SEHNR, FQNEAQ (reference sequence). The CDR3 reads CASSPPMREETQYF. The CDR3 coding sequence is TGTGCCAGCAGCCCCCCAATGAGAGAGGAGACCCAGTACTTC. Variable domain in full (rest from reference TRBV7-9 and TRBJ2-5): DTGVSQNPRHKITKRGQNVTFRCDPISEHNRLYWYRQTLGQGPEFLTYFQNEAQLEKSRLLSDRFSAERPKGSFSTLEIQRTEQGDSAMYLCASSPPMREETQYFGPGTRLLVL.

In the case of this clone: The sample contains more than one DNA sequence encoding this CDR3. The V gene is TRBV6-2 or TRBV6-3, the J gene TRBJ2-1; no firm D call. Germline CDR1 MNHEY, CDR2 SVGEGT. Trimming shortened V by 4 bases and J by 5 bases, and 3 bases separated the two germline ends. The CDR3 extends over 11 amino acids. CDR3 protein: CASSFHNEQFF. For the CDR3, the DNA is TGTGCCAGCAGTTTCCACAATGAGCAGTTCTTC.

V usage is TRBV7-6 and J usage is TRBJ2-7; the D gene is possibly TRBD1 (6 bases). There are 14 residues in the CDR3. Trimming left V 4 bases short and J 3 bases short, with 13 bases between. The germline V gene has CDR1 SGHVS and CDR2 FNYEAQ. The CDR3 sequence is CASSSSGTLYEQYF. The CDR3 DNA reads TGTGCCAGCAGCTCCTCCGGGACACTCTACGAGCAGTACTTC.

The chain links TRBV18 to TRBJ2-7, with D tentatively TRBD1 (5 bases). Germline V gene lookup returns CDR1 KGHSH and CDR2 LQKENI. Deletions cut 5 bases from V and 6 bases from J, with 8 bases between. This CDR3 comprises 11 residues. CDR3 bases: TGTGCCAGCTCATTCCAGGGCGAGCAGTACTTC. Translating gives CASSFQGEQYF. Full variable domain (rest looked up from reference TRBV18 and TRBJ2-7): NAGVMQNPRHLVRRRGQEARLRCSPMKGHSHVYWYRQLPEEGLKFMVYLQKENIIDESGMPKERFSAEFPKEGPSILRIQQVVRGDSAAYFCASSFQGEQYFGPGTRLTVT.

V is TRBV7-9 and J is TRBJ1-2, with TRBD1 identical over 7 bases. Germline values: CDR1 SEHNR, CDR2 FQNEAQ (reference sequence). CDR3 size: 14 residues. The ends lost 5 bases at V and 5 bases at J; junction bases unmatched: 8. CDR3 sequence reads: CASSPAGTAYGYTF. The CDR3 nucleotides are TGTGCCAGCAGCCCCGCCGGGACAGCGTATGGCTACACCTTC. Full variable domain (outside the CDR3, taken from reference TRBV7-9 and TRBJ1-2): DTGVSQNPRHKITKRGQNVTFRCDPISEHNRLYWYRQTLGQGPEFLTYFQNEAQLEKSRLLSDRFSAERPKGSFSTLEIQRTEQGDSAMYLCASSPAGTAYGYTFGSGTRLTVV.

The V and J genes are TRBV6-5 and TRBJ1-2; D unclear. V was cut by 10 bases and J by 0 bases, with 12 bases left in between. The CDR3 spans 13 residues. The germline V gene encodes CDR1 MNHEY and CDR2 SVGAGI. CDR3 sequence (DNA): TGTGCCATAAAGGGAAATTCTAACTATGGCTACACCTTC. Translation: CAIKGNSNYGYTF.

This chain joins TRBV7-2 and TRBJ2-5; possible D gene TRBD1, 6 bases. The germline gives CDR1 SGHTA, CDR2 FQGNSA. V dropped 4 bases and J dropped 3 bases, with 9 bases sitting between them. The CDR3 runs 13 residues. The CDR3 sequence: CASSSDSKETQYF. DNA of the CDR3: TGTGCCAGCAGCTCGGACAGCAAAGAGACCCAGTACTTC.